The entry below gives a single T cell receptor (beta chain) sequence along with its context. Its target is unknown. The table came from immunoSEQ multiplex PCR; TCRdb's copy has only in-frame clones and leaves some out. The repertoire has tens of thousands of clones, around 63% of them found once; the top ten carry about a fifth. V dropped 4 bases and J dropped 1; count of bases not matched to a gene: 10. This CDR3 contains 16 residues. CDR1 is SEHNR, CDR2 FQNEAQ, per germline (reference sequence). This entry belongs to a study of radiotherapy plus CTLA-4 blockade in lung cancer. Study information: Patients showed objective responses in about 20% of cases and disease control in about 30%. Overall study results and limits: Per reports, early blood T cell clone dynamics, plus interferon-beta, forecast response most strongly. Tumor-derived TCR clones expanded in blood after radiotherapy plus ipilimumab.

Patients in the study, people with chemo-refractory metastatic non-small-cell lung cancer, received focal radiation plus ipilimumab CTLA-4 blockade. This rearrangement joins TRBV7-9 to TRBJ2-7, with 7 bases lining up with TRBD1. The sequencing used peripheral blood, collected from a patient treated with radiotherapy plus ipilimumab. The TCR was taken from a human donor with non-small cell lung cancer who had a partial response to radiotherapy plus ipilimumab. The CDR3 DNA reads TGTGCCAGCAGCTCTCTACCGGGACAGTCATCCTACGAGCAGTACTTC. This translates into CASSSLPGQSSYEQYF.